The 20 T cell receptor beta chains reported below all come from one sample, sequenced in a study of Graves' ophthalmopathy and Graves' hyperthyroidism. Amplification of TCR beta CDR3 regions used RNA transcripts. First-round RT-PCR used HTBI primers; second-round multiplex PCR followed. From the multiplex PCR reads, TCRdb called clonotypes with MiXCR, one entry per CDR3 protein. The data contain approximately 160,000 distinct CDR3 sequences, just under 40% of them singletons. The sequencing sample was made of peripheral blood. These receptors were collected from a man aged 25-45 years with Graves' ophthalmopathy.

At least ten counts were recorded for this clonotype. This chain joins TRBV7-2 and TRBJ2-5; 10 nucleotides line up with TRBD2. In germline, CDR1 is SGHTA, CDR2 FQGNSA. V lost 2 bases and J lost 5; bases outside the gene matches: 5. CDR3 size: 15 residues. This CDR3 is CASSLFLAGVETQYF. Written as DNA, the CDR3 is TGTGCCAGCAGCTTATTCCTAGCGGGAGTTGAGACCCAGTACTTC. Supplemented by reference TRBV7-2 and TRBJ2-5, the full variable domain reads GAGVSQSPSNKVTEKGKDVELRCDPISGHTALYWYRQSLGQGLEFLIYFQGNSAPDKSGLPSDRFSAERTGGSVSTLTIQRTQQEDSAVYLCASSLFLAGVETQYFGPGTRLLVL.

This clonotype was detected many times. V gene TRBV28 combines with J gene TRBJ2-5; 8 nucleotides match TRBD2. The V gene end was trimmed by 7 bases and the J gene end by 5 bases; junction bases not matched to a gene: 6. The CDR3 sequence is 13 residues long. The V gene's germline CDR1 is MDHEN and CDR2 SYDVKM. The CDR3 nucleotides read TGTGCCAGCACGGGGGGGCGGATGGAGACCCAGTACTTC. Translating it yields CASTGGRMETQYF.

This chain uses TRBV28 with TRBJ2-5; 14 bases line up with TRBD2. Trimming at V came to 5 bases and at J to 3 bases, leaving 2 bases not matched to a gene. CDR1 is MDHEN, CDR2 SYDVKM, per germline. This CDR3 contains 15 residues. The DNA for the CDR3 is TGTGCCAGCAGTCAGGGACTAGCGGGAGAAGAGACCCAGTACTTC. Protein sequence: CASSQGLAGEETQYF.

This clonotype was found many times. This rearrangement joins TRBV12-3 or TRBV12-4 to TRBJ2-6; D is unresolved. The CDR3 contains 12 residues. V was clipped by 5 bases and J by 13 bases, with 12 bases between them. The CDR3 region is CASSQQTLVLTF. DNA of the CDR3: TGTGCCAGCAGTCAACAGACTCTTGTCCTGACTTTC.

This clonotype has just one count. This CDR3 reads CASSLAEFTEAFF. CDR3 bases: TGTGCCAGCAGTTTAGCGGAATTCACTGAAGCTTTCTTT. This chain links TRBV27 with TRBJ1-1; D gene uncertain. Looked up from germline, CDR1 is MNHEY and CDR2 is SMNVEV (reference sequence). The CDR3 is made up of 13 amino acids. Trimming took off 2 bases at V and 4 bases at J, with 8 bases between the two ends.

This clonotype was detected a few times. This chain connects TRBV30 to TRBJ2-5, with D tentatively TRBD2 (6 bases). The germline gives CDR1 GTSNPN, CDR2 SVGIG (reference sequence). This CDR3 is built from 12 residues. The V and J ends lost 2 bases and 5 bases respectively, with 9 bases between them. CDR3 loop: CAWSKGRETQYF. In DNA form, the CDR3 reads TGTGCCTGGAGTAAGGGGAGGGAGACCCAGTACTTC.

This chain links TRBV12-3 or TRBV12-4 with TRBJ2-2; TRBD2 might be the D (5 bases). The CDR3 covers 15 residues. V was clipped by 3 bases and J by 4 bases, with 12 bases between them. CDR3: CASSFRGSGTGELFF. DNA for the CDR3: TGTGCCAGCAGTTTTCGAGGGTCAGGCACCGGGGAGCTGTTTTTT.

This clonotype was picked up many times. The genes are TRBV24-1 and TRBJ1-5; D gene uncertain. The germline CDR1 and CDR2 sequences are KGHDR and SFDVKD. The CDR3 contains 14 residues. The ends were cut back, 1 base at V and 5 bases at J, with 8 bases in the middle. The CDR3 spells CATSDFDIDQPQHF. CDR3 sequence (DNA): TGTGCCACCAGTGATTTTGACATAGATCAGCCCCAGCATTTT.

This clonotype is a singleton in its sample. CDR3 DNA: TGTGCCAGCAGTTTATCGGGCAGTGGAGACTATGGCTACACCTTC. Amino acid sequence: CASSLSGSGDYGYTF. J is TRBJ1-2 and V is TRBV27, with D uncertain. The CDR3 runs 15 residues. V was clipped by 0 bases and J by 3 bases, with 11 bases between them. Germline CDR1 reads MNHEY; CDR2 reads SMNVEV (reference sequence).

This clonotype was found many times. This chain links TRBV6-5 with TRBJ2-7; 10 nucleotides match TRBD2. The CDR3 contains 14 residues. Germline CDR1 reads MNHEY; CDR2 reads SVGAGI. V gave up 2 bases and J gave up 2 bases; unmatched junction bases: 0. Written as DNA, the CDR3 is TGTGCCAGCAGTTACGGGACTAGCGCCTACGAGCAGTACTTC. Protein: CASSYGTSAYEQYF.

This clonotype was found many times. This chain links TRBV6-5 with TRBJ2-7, with 13 bases that match TRBD2. This CDR3 has 15 amino acids. V was clipped by 4 bases and J by 4 bases; unmatched bases: 4. CDR1 is MNHEY, CDR2 SVGAGI, per germline. The CDR3 region has the DNA TGTGCCAGCAGTTGGACTAGCGGGAGTAGTTACGAGCAGTACTTC. Amino acids: CASSWTSGSSYEQYF.

In its sample, this clonotype was seen once. The rearrangement links TRBV6-1 to TRBJ1-1, with D perhaps TRBD1 (5 bases). Germline-derived CDR1 and CDR2 are MNHNS and SASEGT. V lost 6 bases to trimming and J lost 3 bases, with 11 bases between them. The CDR3 contains 13 residues. The CDR3 region has the DNA TGTGCCAGCAGCCGGGACTCCGACACTGAAGCTTTCTTT. Translation gives CASSRDSDTEAFF.

This clonotype was found many times. J is TRBJ1-5 and V is TRBV2, with 7 bases identical to TRBD1. This CDR3 has 16 amino acids. Germline-derived CDR1 and CDR2 are SNHLY and FYNNEI. V was pared by 4 bases and J by 3 bases, with 9 bases of the junction left unmatched. The CDR3 sequence: CASSGGGRGNNQPQHF. The CDR3 DNA reads as TGTGCCAGCAGTGGGGGGGGCAGGGGGAACAATCAGCCCCAGCATTTT.

V usage is TRBV12-3 or TRBV12-4 and J usage is TRBJ1-2; D remains ambiguous. Trimming took off 3 bases at V and 2 bases at J, with 10 bases between the two ends. The CDR3 runs to 14 residues. CDR3 in amino acids: CASSFRGGNYGYTF. The CDR3 DNA reads TGTGCCAGCAGTTTCCGGGGAGGGAACTATGGCTACACCTTC.

This clonotype occurred a few times. The V call is TRBV27, the J call TRBJ2-5; a weak D match, TRBD2 (5 bases). Germline V lookup: CDR1 MNHEY, CDR2 SMNVEV (reference sequence). The CDR3 extends over 13 amino acids. The V gene lost 8 bases and the J gene lost 2 bases, with 12 bases spanning the gap. This CDR3 is CASRRPGQETQYF. The DNA of the CDR3 is TGTGCCAGCCGAAGACCGGGGCAAGAGACCCAGTACTTC.

This clonotype was observed many times. The chain carries TRBV19 and TRBJ1-1; D is unresolved. The CDR3 covers 15 residues. V dropped 5 bases and J dropped 1 base, with 14 bases sitting between them. CDR1 and CDR2 (germline): LNHDA, SQIVND (reference sequence). The DNA for the CDR3 is TGTGCCAGTAGTCTCCAGACACACCAGAACACTGAAGCTTTCTTT. This encodes CASSLQTHQNTEAFF.

This clonotype was counted a few times. The gene calls are TRBV20-1 and TRBJ1-3, with 7 bases identical to TRBD1. This CDR3 has 16 amino acids. With 0 bases clipped from V and 4 bases from J, the junction kept 9 bases outside the gene matches. Per germline, CDR1 DFQATT and CDR2 SNEGSKA (reference sequence). CDR3 coding DNA: TGCAGTGCTAGAGACAGGGGGAGGGTTTCGGGAAACACCATATATTTT. This gives the protein CSARDRGRVSGNTIYF.

This clonotype has at least ten counts. The chain is built from TRBV5-1 and TRBJ1-3; D is undetermined. Per germline, CDR1 SGHRS and CDR2 YFSETQ. The CDR3 has 17 amino acids. V dropped 0 bases and J dropped 0 bases, with 13 bases sitting between them. The CDR3 coding sequence is TGCGCCAGCAGCTTGGGTTTCGGGGTGACCTCTGGAAACACCATATATTTT. As protein: CASSLGFGVTSGNTIYF. The full variable domain, with the rest looked up from reference TRBV5-1 and TRBJ1-3, is KAGVTQTPRYLIKTRGQQVTLSCSPISGHRSVSWYQQTPGQGLQFLFEYFSETQRNKGNFPGRFSGRQFSNSRSEMNVSTLELGDSALYLCASSLGFGVTSGNTIYFGEGSWLTVV.

This rearrangement joins TRBV6-1 to TRBJ1-5; 9 positions agree with TRBD1. Germline CDR1 reads MNHNS; CDR2 reads SASEGT. The junction had 10 bases not matched to a gene; V was cut back by 6 bases and J by 7 bases. This CDR3 spans 15 amino acids. CDR3 protein: CASSGTGFNSQPQHF. CDR3 nucleotides: TGTGCCAGCAGCGGGACAGGGTTTAATAGCCAGCCCCAGCATTTT.

This clonotype was observed a handful of times. V usage is TRBV6-2 or TRBV6-3 and J usage is TRBJ2-7; 14 bases are shared with TRBD2. The trim removed 5 bases at V and 3 bases at J, leaving 3 bases unmatched. The CDR3 is 15 residues long. Per germline, CDR1 MNHEY and CDR2 SVGEGT. CDR3 coding DNA: TGTGCCAGCAGTGCCGGACTAGCGGGGGGCTACGAGCAGTACTTC. Its translation is CASSAGLAGGYEQYF.